Reported below is one T cell receptor (beta chain). The antigen is undetermined. Researchers ran the PCR with 60 Vbeta and 13 Jbeta primers. TCRdb keeps only in-frame clones here, not all; method: immunoSEQ multiplex PCR. In total, the table holds 200,000 to 250,000 clones. This specimen belongs to a study of cytomegalovirus exposure and HLA in healthy donors. At the level of the study: An early release of data contained around 80 million unique TCRs, which came from HLA-typed donors. Findings of the study overall: What a later analysis reportedly showed was that an Asian-associated ancestry cluster had fewer N-insertions than the approximately 700-donor mean.

The CDR3 is 18 residues long. V was pared by 6 bases and J by 0 bases, with 14 bases of the junction left unmatched. Germline CDR1 reads SNHLY; CDR2 reads FYNNEI. Among the donors, all were healthy bone marrow donors. The receptor comes from a woman between 25 and 40 years old in good health and CMV-seropositive. The sequenced sample consisted of PBMCs. The chain recombines TRBV2 with TRBJ1-3; 7 nucleotides align to TRBD1. CDR3 region: CASRERVGGRLSGNTIYF. The DNA of the CDR3 is TGTGCCAGCAGGGAAAGAGTAGGGGGCCGACTCTCTGGAAACACCATATATTTT.